These 27 T cell receptor beta chains originate from one sample sequenced in a study of T-cell reconstitution after alpha-beta-depleted transplantation in children. Unique molecular identifiers were used in preparing the TCRbeta library. TCRdb fed the PCR reads into MiXCR, producing one record per CDR3 protein. The data contain hundreds of thousands of distinct CDR3 sequences, around 13% of them singletons. Source: PBMCs, taken before TCRalphabeta/CD19-depleted stem cell transplant. The receptors here all came from a girl aged 2-10 years with congenital amegakaryocytic thrombocytopenia, due to receive a stem cell transplant.

This clonotype was observed at least ten times. This chain links TRBV5-1 with TRBJ2-7; D may be TRBD1 (6 bases). Trimming removed 2 bases from V and 1 base from J, with 13 bases in between. CDR1 SGHRS and CDR2 YFSETQ come from the germline V gene. CDR3 size: 15 residues. CDR3 residues: CASSFLDRLSYEQYF. In DNA form, the CDR3 reads TGCGCCAGCAGCTTCCTAGACAGGCTTTCCTACGAGCAGTACTTC. Based on the CDR3 plus reference TRBV5-1 and TRBJ2-7, the full variable domain is KAGVTQTPRYLIKTRGQQVTLSCSPISGHRSVSWYQQTPGQGLQFLFEYFSETQRNKGNFPGRFSGRQFSNSRSEMNVSTLELGDSALYLCASSFLDRLSYEQYFGPGTRLTVT.

This clonotype was seen more than once but under ten times. The chain has TRBV15 and TRBJ2-3, with D unclear. Germline V lookup: CDR1 LNHNV, CDR2 YYDKDF (reference sequence). This CDR3 spans 13 amino acids. Deletions cut 0 bases from V and 14 bases from J, with 15 bases between. CDR3 loop: CATSRDPPGPRYF. As DNA, the CDR3 is TGTGCCACCAGCAGAGATCCTCCGGGCCCACGGTATTTT.

The chain joins TRBV5-1 to TRBJ2-1, with 8 bases fitting TRBD2. V dropped 2 bases and J dropped 5; count of bases not matched to a gene: 9. Germline V lookup: CDR1 SGHRS, CDR2 YFSETQ. This CDR3 comprises 16 residues. The DNA of the CDR3 is TGCGCCAGCAGCTTTTCGGCGGGAGGTCGACACAATGAGCAGTTCTTC. Protein: CASSFSAGGRHNEQFF.

In its sample, this clonotype was seen a few times. This rearrangement joins TRBV3-1 to TRBJ2-3; 7 nucleotides line up with TRBD2. The germline V gene has CDR1 LGHDT and CDR2 YNNKEL (reference sequence). The J segment lost 2 bases and the V segment lost 5 bases, leaving 7 bases of the junction unmatched. This CDR3 contains 15 residues. The CDR3 reads CASSILADPTDTQYF. DNA for the CDR3: TGTGCCAGCAGCATTCTAGCGGATCCCACAGATACGCAGTATTTT.

The rearrangement links TRBV7-2 to TRBJ1-2; D unresolved. CDR3 length: 15 residues. Germline CDR1 and CDR2: SGHTA and FQGNSA. V lost 2 bases, J lost 8 bases, and 18 bases lay in between. CDR3 sequence (DNA): TGTGCCAGCAGCTTAACGCTCGTGGGTGGTGAGGGCTACACCTTC. This sequence encodes CASSLTLVGGEGYTF. Together with reference TRBV7-2 and TRBJ1-2, the CDR3 gives the full variable domain: GAGVSQSPSNKVTEKGKDVELRCDPISGHTALYWYRQSLGQGLEFLIYFQGNSAPDKSGLPSDRFSAERTGGSVSTLTIQRTQQEDSAVYLCASSLTLVGGEGYTFGSGTRLTVV.

This clonotype has ten or more counts. The rearrangement joins TRBV5-1 to TRBJ1-1; D not certain. This CDR3 has 13 amino acids. The V end lost 2 bases, the J end lost 1 base, and 6 bases lay between the germline ends. Germline CDR1 is SGHRS and CDR2 is YFSETQ. In nucleotides, the CDR3 is TGCGCCAGCAGCTTCGACCGGAACACTGAAGCTTTCTTT. It is translated as CASSFDRNTEAFF.

This clonotype was seen ten or more times. The chain carries TRBV15 and TRBJ2-3; 14 bases line up with TRBD2. The CDR3 loop spans 17 amino acids. With V trimmed by 2 bases and J by 5 bases, 6 bases remained unmatched. CDR1 and CDR2 (germline): LNHNV, YYDKDF (reference sequence). The CDR3: CATSRSRLAGGIDTQYF. CDR3 DNA sequence: TGTGCCACCAGCAGATCCAGACTAGCGGGAGGGATAGATACGCAGTATTTT. Variable domain in full (rest from reference TRBV15 and TRBJ2-3): DAMVIQNPRYQVTQFGKPVTLSCSQTLNHNVMYWYQQKSSQAPKLLFHYYDKDFNNEADTPDNFQSRRPNTSFCFLDIRSPGLGDTAMYLCATSRSRLAGGIDTQYFGPGTRLTVL.

This chain links TRBV27 with TRBJ2-3; 8 positions agree with TRBD1. Per germline, CDR1 MNHEY and CDR2 SMNVEV (reference sequence). The CDR3 covers 15 residues. Losses at the gene ends were 3 bases for V and 3 bases for J; bases not matched to a gene: 5. The CDR3 spells CASSFRTGITDTQYF. The CDR3 DNA follows: TGTGCCAGCAGTTTCCGGACAGGGATAACAGATACGCAGTATTTT.

This clonotype was recorded many times. V and J are TRBV28 and TRBJ2-7; 8 bases agree with TRBD2. This CDR3 has 17 residues. After removal of 5 bases from V and 2 bases from J, the junction contained 14 bases not matched to a gene. Germline values: CDR1 MDHEN, CDR2 SYDVKM. The CDR3 coding sequence is TGTGCCAGCAGTCCAGTGAGTCTCGGACTAGCCGCCTACGAGCAGTACTTC. Residues: CASSPVSLGLAAYEQYF.

The chain combines TRBV19 with TRBJ2-1, with D unclear. Germline V gives CDR1 LNHDA, CDR2 SQIVND (reference sequence). The CDR3 spans 14 residues. Trimming shortened V by 6 bases and J by 2 bases, and 11 bases separated the two germline ends. CDR3 DNA sequence: TGTGCCAGTAGAGGCAGAGTTCCCTACAATGAGCAGTTCTTC. Protein sequence: CASRGRVPYNEQFF.

This clonotype came up many times. The chain combines TRBV6-4 with TRBJ2-1; the match to TRBD2 covers 15 bases. Trimming at V came to 8 bases and at J to 6 bases, leaving 8 bases not matched to a gene. Germline V CDR1 and CDR2: MRHNA, SNTAGT. The length of the CDR3 is 16 residues. The CDR3 sequence: CASGPGLAGGSNEQFF. The CDR3 DNA is TGTGCCAGCGGTCCCGGACTAGCGGGAGGGAGCAATGAGCAGTTCTTC.

This clonotype was seen repeatedly, ten times or more. This sequence joins TRBV5-5 and TRBJ1-1, with 11 positions matching TRBD1. The CDR3 contains 17 residues. V was pared by 1 base and J by 0 bases, with 5 bases of the junction left unmatched. Germline V gene sequence: CDR1 SGHKS, CDR2 YYEKEE (reference sequence). The CDR3 coding sequence is TGTGCCAGCAGCTTGACCGGGACAGGGGGGCTGAACACTGAAGCTTTCTTT. Amino acid sequence: CASSLTGTGGLNTEAFF. The full variable domain, its missing parts supplied by reference TRBV5-5 and TRBJ1-1, is DAGVTQSPTHLIKTRGQQVTLRCSPISGHKSVSWYQQVLGQGPQFIFQYYEKEERGRGNFPDRFSARQFPNYSSELNVNALLLGDSALYLCASSLTGTGGLNTEAFFGQGTRLTVV.

Worth noting for this clonotype: Given a much more abundant clone one base away, this may be a read error. The chain is built from TRBV20-1 and TRBJ2-3; the match to TRBD2 covers 9 bases. CDR3 length: 17 residues. Germline assignment: CDR1 DFQATT and CDR2 SNEGSKA (reference sequence). CDR3 in amino acids: CCARGREGLIIADTQYF. In DNA, the CDR3 is TGCTGTGCTAGGGGGCGGGAGGGCCTTATCATCGCAGATACGCAGTATTTT.

This clonotype was observed many times. This rearrangement joins TRBV5-1 to TRBJ1-5, with D unclear. The CDR3 spans 13 residues. Germline lookup yields CDR1 SGHRS and CDR2 YFSETQ. Between the trimmed V and J ends, which lost 0 bases and 7 bases, there was a span of 8 bases. The CDR3, as DNA: TGCGCCAGCAGCTTGGCCACCGGACAGCCCCAGCATTTT. Amino acid sequence: CASSLATGQPQHF.

This sequence joins TRBV20-1 and TRBJ2-3; D not certain. V was cut by 1 base and J by 0 bases, with 8 bases left in between. The CDR3 covers 14 residues. The germline V gene encodes CDR1 DFQATT and CDR2 SNEGSKA (reference sequence). The CDR3 coding sequence is TGCAGTGCTAGAGCGGCAACTAGCACAGATACGCAGTATTTT. Residues: CSARAATSTDTQYF.

This clonotype was counted many times. The chain couples TRBV4-1 to TRBJ2-1; TRBD1 or TRBD2 may be the D gene (5 bases each). Trimming pared 1 base from V and 5 bases from J, leaving 9 bases between. The CDR3 is made up of 14 amino acids. CDR1 is MGHRA and CDR2 is YSYEKL in the germline V gene. CDR3 amino acids: CASSQVWGNNEQFF. The DNA for the CDR3 is TGCGCCAGCAGCCAAGTTTGGGGGAACAATGAGCAGTTCTTC.

J is TRBJ1-1 and V is TRBV7-9; tentative D call: TRBD1 (6 bases). Germline CDR1 SEHNR, CDR2 FQNEAQ (reference sequence). CDR3 size: 14 residues. The V end was cut by 5 bases, the J end by 6 bases, with 16 bases between. The CDR3 DNA sequence: TGTGCCAGCAGCCCCCCCCAGGGGTTATCTGAAGCTTTCTTT. It translates to CASSPPQGLSEAFF.

This clonotype was recorded a few times. V gene TRBV4-2 combines with J gene TRBJ2-1; TRBD2 matches 8 bases. J gave up 6 bases and V 4 bases, and 8 bases lay outside the gene matches. Germline loops: CDR1 LGHNA, CDR2 YNFKEQ. The CDR3 is made up of 15 amino acids. The CDR3 DNA follows: TGTGCCAGCAGCCTCAGCGGGAGTCCTACCAATGAGCAGTTCTTC. Translating gives CASSLSGSPTNEQFF.

This clonotype came up many times. This chain links TRBV15 with TRBJ2-7; weak D call: TRBD2 (5 bases). Per the germline V gene, CDR1 is LNHNV and CDR2 is YYDKDF (reference sequence). The CDR3 consists of 16 residues. The ends were cut back, 0 bases at V and 3 bases at J, with 15 bases in the middle. The CDR3 region has the DNA TGTGCCACCAGCAGAGATCGGGTACTAGTTAACTACGAGCAGTACTTC. Its translation: CATSRDRVLVNYEQYF.

The chain carries TRBV5-1 and TRBJ2-1; D gene uncertain. Deletions cut 0 bases from V and 6 bases from J, with 10 bases between. The germline CDR1 and CDR2 sequences are SGHRS and YFSETQ. This CDR3 spans 14 amino acids. CDR3 residues: CASSLGVSVNEQFF. DNA of the CDR3: TGCGCCAGCAGCTTGGGGGTTTCGGTCAATGAGCAGTTCTTC.

This clonotype was seen at least ten times. The chain combines TRBV29-1 with TRBJ2-2; no clear D. Trimming stripped 2 bases from V and 5 bases from J, with 12 bases between. CDR3 length: 14 residues. Germline-derived CDR1 and CDR2 are SQVTM and ANQGSEA. CDR3 in DNA: TGCAGCGTTGAATTGTATTTCGGAACCGGGGAGCTGTTTTTT. It specifies CSVELYFGTGELFF.

This clonotype was counted at least ten times. J is TRBJ2-2 and V is TRBV10-3; perhaps TRBD1 as D (5 bases). Germline CDR1 ENHRY, CDR2 SYGVKD. The CDR3 is 14 residues long. V was cut by 6 bases and J by 3 bases, with 11 bases left in between. CDR3 amino acids: CAISRERYTGELFF. Written as DNA, the CDR3 is TGTGCCATCAGCAGGGAACGATACACCGGGGAGCTGTTTTTT.

This clonotype showed up just once. The rearrangement links TRBV10-3 to TRBJ2-5, with TRBD2 identical over 12 bases. The CDR3 length is 16 residues. V lost 6 bases and J lost 1; bases outside the gene matches: 6. Germline V gives CDR1 ENHRY, CDR2 SYGVKD. The DNA for the CDR3 is TGTGCCATCAGAAGACTAGCGGGAGCCATCCAAGAGACCCAGTACTTC. Translated, it gives CAIRRLAGAIQETQYF.

In its sample, this clonotype was seen many times. The rearrangement links TRBV7-6 to TRBJ2-7; D call uncertain. CDR1 and CDR2 (germline): SGHVS, FNYEAQ. The CDR3 spans 15 residues. Trimming stripped 4 bases from V and 2 bases from J, with 15 bases between. Written as DNA, the CDR3 is TGTGCCAGCAGCTCCGTATCTACGGGTCCCTACGAGCAGTACTTC. The encoded protein is CASSSVSTGPYEQYF.

V gene TRBV20-1 combines with J gene TRBJ2-3; D call uncertain. The CDR3 is 15 residues long. V shed 1 base and J shed 4 bases, with 15 bases lying between them. Germline V gives CDR1 DFQATT, CDR2 SNEGSKA (reference sequence). The CDR3 nucleotides read TGCAGTGCTAGAGGGGCAGGCCTGATAGCAGATACGCAGTATTTT. Translation gives CSARGAGLIADTQYF.

This clonotype was counted only a few times. This chain joins TRBV20-1 and TRBJ2-5; tentative D call: TRBD1 (6 bases). The CDR3 is 14 residues long. Germline V gene sequence: CDR1 DFQATT, CDR2 SNEGSKA (reference sequence). V lost 3 bases, J lost 2 bases, and 13 bases lay in between. DNA of the CDR3: TGCAGTGCTAGCGGTAGGGGACAACAAGAGACCCAGTACTTC. Encoded protein: CSASGRGQQETQYF.

This clonotype occurred many times. The chain carries TRBV12-3 or TRBV12-4 and TRBJ2-5; 7 bases map to TRBD2. V gave up 6 bases and J gave up 3 bases; unmatched junction bases: 4. This CDR3 region has 13 residues. The CDR3, as DNA: TGTGCCAGCAGACGTGGACTAGAAGAGACCCAGTACTTC. Translated: CASRRGLEETQYF.